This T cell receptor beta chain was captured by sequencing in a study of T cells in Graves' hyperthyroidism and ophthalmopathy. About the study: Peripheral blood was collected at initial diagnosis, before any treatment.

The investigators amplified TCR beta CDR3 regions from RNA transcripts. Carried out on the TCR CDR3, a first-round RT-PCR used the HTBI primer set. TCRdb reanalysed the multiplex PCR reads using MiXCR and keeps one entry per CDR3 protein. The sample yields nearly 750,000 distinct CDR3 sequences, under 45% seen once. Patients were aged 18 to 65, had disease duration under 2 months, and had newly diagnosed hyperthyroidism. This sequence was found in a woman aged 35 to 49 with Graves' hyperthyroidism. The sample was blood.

CDR3 region: CASSFSPGKYGNTIYF. The CDR3 DNA reads TGTGCCAGCAGTTTCTCCCCAGGGAAGTACGGAAACACCATATATTTT. V usage is TRBV12-3 or TRBV12-4 and J usage is TRBJ1-3; TRBD1 might be the D (5 bases). This CDR3 spans 16 amino acids. Trimming pared 3 bases from V and 4 bases from J, leaving 16 bases between.